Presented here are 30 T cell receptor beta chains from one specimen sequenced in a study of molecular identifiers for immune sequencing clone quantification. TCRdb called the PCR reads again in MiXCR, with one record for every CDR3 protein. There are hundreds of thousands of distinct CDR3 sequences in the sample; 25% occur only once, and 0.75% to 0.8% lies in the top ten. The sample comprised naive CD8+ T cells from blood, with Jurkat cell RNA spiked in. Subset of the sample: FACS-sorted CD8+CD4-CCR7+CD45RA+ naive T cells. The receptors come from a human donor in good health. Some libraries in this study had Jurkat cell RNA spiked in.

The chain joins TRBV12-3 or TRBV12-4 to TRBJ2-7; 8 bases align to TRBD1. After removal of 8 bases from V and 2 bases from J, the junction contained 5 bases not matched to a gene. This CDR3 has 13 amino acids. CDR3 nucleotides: TGTGCCAGCGGTTGGGGACAGGCCTACGAGCAGTACTTC. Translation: CASGWGQAYEQYF.

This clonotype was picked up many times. CDR3 amino acids: CAIRGTSYEQYF. The CDR3 nucleotides are TGTGCCATCAGAGGGACTTCCTACGAGCAGTACTTC. The V call is TRBV10-3, the J call TRBJ2-7, with D tentatively TRBD2 (6 bases). The germline V gene encodes CDR1 ENHRY and CDR2 SYGVKD. V gave up 6 bases and J gave up 1 base, with 7 bases separating them. This CDR3 region has 12 residues.

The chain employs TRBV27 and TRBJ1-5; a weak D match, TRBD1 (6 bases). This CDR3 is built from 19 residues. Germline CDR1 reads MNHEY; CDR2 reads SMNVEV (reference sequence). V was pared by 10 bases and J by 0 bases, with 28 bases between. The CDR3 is CATSGPLYRADHSNQPQHF. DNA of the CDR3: TGTGCCACCTCCGGCCCTCTTTACAGGGCTGACCATAGCAATCAGCCCCAGCATTTT.

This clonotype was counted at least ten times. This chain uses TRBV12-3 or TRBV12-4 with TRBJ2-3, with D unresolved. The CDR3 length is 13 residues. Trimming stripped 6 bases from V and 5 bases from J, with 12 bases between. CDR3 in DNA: TGTGCCAGCAGCTACATAAAGAAAGATACGCAGTATTTT. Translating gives CASSYIKKDTQYF.

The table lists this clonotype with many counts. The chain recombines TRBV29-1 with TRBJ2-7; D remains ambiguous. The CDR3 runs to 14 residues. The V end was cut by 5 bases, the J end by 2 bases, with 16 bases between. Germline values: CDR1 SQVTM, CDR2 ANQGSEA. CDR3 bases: TGCAGCGTTTCGTCGGCAGGCAGCCCCTACGAGCAGTACTTC. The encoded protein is CSVSSAGSPYEQYF.

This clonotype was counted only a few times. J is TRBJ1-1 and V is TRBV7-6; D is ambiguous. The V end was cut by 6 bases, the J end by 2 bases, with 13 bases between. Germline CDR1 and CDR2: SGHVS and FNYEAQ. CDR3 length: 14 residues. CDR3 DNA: TGTGCCAGCAGTCAATCTTCAGGAAACACTGAAGCTTTCTTT. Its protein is CASSQSSGNTEAFF.

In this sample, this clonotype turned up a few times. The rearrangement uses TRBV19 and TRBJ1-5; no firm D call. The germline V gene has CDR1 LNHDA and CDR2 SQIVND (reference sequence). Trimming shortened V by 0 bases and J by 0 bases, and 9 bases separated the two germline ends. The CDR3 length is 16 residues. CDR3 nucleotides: TGTGCCAGTAGTATAGACATCGGAAGTAGCAATCAGCCCCAGCATTTT. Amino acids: CASSIDIGSSNQPQHF.

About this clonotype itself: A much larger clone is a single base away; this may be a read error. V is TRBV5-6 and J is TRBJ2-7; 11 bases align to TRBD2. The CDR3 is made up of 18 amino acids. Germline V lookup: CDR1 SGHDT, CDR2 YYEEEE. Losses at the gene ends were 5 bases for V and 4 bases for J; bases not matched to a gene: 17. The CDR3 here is CASSIRQGTSGSRYEQYF. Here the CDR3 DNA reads TGTGCCAGCAGTATCCGGCAGGGTACTAGCGGGAGTCGGTACGAGCAGTACTTC.

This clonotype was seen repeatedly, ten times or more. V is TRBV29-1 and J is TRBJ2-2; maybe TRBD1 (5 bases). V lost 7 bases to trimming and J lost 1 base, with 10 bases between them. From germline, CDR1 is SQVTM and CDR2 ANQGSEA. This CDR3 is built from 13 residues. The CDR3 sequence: CSGMTENTGELFF. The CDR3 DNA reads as TGCAGCGGTATGACAGAGAACACCGGGGAGCTGTTTTTT.

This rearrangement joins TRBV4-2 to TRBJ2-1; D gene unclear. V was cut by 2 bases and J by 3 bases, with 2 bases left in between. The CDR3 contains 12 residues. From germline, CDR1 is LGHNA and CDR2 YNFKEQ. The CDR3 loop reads CASSQNYNEQFF. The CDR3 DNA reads TGTGCCAGCAGCCAAAACTACAATGAGCAGTTCTTC.

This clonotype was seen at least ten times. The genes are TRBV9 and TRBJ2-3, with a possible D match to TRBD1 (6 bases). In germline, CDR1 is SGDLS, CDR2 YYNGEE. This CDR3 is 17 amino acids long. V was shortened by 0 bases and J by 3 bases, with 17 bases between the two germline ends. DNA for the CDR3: TGTGCCAGCAGCGTAGCTCGCAGGGGTGTTGGTACAGATACGCAGTATTTT. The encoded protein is CASSVARRGVGTDTQYF.

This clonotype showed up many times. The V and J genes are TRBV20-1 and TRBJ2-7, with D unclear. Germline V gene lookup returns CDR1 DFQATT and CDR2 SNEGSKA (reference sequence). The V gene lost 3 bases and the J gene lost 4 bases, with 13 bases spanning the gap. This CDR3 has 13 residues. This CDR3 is CSARDKPNYEQYF. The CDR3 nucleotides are TGCAGTGCTAGGGATAAGCCGAATTACGAGCAGTACTTC.

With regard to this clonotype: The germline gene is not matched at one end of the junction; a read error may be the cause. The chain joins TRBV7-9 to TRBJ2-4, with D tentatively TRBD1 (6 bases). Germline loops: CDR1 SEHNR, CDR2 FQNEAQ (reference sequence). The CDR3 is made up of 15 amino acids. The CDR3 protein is CASSLVQGLQNIQNF. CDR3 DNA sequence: TGTGCCAGCAGCTTAGTGCAGGGGCTCCAAAACATTCAGAACTTC. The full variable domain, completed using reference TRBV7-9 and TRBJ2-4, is DTGVSQNPRHKITKRGQNVTFRCDPISEHNRLYWYRQTLGQGPEFLTYFQNEAQLEKSRLLSDRFSAERPKGSFSTLEIQRTEQGDSAMYLCASSLVQGLQNIQNFGAGTRLSVL.

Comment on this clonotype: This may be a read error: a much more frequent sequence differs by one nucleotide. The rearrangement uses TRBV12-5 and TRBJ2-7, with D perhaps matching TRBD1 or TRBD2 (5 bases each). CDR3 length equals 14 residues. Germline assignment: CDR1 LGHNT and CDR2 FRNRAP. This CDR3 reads CASGLGDGAYKQYF. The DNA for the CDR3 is TGTGCTAGTGGTTTAGGGGACGGAGCCTACAAGCAGTACTTC. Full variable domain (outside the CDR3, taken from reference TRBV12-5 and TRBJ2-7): DARVTQTPRHKVTEMGQEVTMRCQPILGHNTVFWYRQTMMQGLELLAYFRNRAPLDDSGMPKDRFSAEMPDATLATLKIQPSEPRDSAVYFCASGLGDGAYKQYFGPGTRLTVT.

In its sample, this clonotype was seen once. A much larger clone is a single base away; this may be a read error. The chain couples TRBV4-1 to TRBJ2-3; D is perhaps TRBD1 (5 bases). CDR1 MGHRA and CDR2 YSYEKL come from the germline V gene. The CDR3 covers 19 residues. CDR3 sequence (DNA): TGCGCCAGCGGCCAAGAAGGACCGTGGGGCATCGTTGTCACAGATACGCAGTATTTT. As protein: CASGQEGPWGIVVTDTQYF.

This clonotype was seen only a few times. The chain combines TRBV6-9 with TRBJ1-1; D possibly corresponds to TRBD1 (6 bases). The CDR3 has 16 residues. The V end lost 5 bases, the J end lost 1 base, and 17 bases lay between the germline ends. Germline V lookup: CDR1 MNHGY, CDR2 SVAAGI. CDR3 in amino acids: CASSLTRQAKNTEAFF. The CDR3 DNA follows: TGTGCCAGCAGTCTAACCCGACAGGCCAAGAACACTGAAGCTTTCTTT.

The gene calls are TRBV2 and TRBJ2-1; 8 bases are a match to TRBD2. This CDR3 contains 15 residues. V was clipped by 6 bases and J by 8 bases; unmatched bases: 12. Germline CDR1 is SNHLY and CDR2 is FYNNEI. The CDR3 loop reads CASSYTGGAGDEQFF. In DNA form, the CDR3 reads TGTGCCAGCAGCTATACCGGGGGGGCCGGGGATGAGCAGTTCTTC. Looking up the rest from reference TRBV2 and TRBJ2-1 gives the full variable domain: EPEVTQTPSHQVTQMGQEVILRCVPISNHLYFYWYRQILGQKVEFLVSFYNNEISEKSEIFDDQFSVERPDGSNFTLKIRSTKLEDSAMYFCASSYTGGAGDEQFFGPGTRLTVL.

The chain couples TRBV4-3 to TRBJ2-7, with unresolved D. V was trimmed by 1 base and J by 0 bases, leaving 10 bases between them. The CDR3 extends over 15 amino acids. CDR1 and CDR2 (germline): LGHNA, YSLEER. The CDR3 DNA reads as TGCGCCAGCAGCCAAGGGCAAGAGAGCTCCTACGAGCAGTACTTC. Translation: CASSQGQESSYEQYF.

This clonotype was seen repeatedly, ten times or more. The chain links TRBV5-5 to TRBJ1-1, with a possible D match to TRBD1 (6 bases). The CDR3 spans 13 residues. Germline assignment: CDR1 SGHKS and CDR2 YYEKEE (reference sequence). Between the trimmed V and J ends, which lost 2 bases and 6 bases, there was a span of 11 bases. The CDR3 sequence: CASSFTGSPEAFF. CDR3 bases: TGTGCCAGCAGCTTCACAGGGAGCCCTGAAGCTTTCTTT.

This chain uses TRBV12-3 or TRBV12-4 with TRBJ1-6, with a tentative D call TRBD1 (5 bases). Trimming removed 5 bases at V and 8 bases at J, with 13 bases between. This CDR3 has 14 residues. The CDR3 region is CASSGGGWDSPLHF. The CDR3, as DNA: TGTGCCAGCAGTGGGGGAGGGTGGGATTCACCCCTCCACTTT.

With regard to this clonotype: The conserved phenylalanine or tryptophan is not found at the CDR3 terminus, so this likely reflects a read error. CDR3 bases: TGTGCCAGCAGCTTAGGCAGGGCCGCTGAAGCTTTCCTT. Translating it yields CASSLGRAAEAFL. J is TRBJ1-1 and V is TRBV7-6, with a possible D match to TRBD1 (5 bases). The CDR3 has 13 residues. Germline V gives CDR1 SGHVS, CDR2 FNYEAQ. Trimming stripped 1 base from V and 6 bases from J, with 9 bases between.

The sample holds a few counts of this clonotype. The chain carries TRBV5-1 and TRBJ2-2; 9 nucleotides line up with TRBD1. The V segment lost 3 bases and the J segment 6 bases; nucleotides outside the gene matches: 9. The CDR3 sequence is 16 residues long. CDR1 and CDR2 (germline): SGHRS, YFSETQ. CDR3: CASSWGQGGRAGELFF. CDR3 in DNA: TGCGCCAGCAGCTGGGGACAGGGAGGAAGAGCCGGGGAGCTGTTTTTT.

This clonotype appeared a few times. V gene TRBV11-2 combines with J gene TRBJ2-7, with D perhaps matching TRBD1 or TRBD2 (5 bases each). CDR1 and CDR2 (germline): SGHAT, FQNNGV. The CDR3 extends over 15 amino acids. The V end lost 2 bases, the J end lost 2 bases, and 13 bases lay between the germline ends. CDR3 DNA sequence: TGTGCCAGCAGCTTATCTGGGGGTACACCCTACGAGCAGTACTTC. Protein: CASSLSGGTPYEQYF.

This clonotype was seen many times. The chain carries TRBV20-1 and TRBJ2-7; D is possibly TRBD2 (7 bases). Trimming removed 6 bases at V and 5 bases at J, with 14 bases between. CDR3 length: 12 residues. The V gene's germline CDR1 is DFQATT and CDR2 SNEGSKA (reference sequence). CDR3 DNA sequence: TGCAGTGCCCCACGGGGGGCCCACGAGCAGTACTTC. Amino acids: CSAPRGAHEQYF.

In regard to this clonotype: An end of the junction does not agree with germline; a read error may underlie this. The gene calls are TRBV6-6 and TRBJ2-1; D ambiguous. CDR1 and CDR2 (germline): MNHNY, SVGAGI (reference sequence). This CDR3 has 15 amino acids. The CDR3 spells CASIPPVKGNNKQFF. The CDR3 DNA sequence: TGTGCCAGCATCCCGCCGGTTAAGGGAAACAATAAGCAATTCTTC.

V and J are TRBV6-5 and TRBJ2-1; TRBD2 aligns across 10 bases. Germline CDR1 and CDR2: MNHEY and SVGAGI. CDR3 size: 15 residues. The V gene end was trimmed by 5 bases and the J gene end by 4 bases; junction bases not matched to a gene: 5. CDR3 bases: TGTGCCAGCAGTAATCTAGCGGGGGCATACAATGAGCAGTTCTTC. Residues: CASSNLAGAYNEQFF.

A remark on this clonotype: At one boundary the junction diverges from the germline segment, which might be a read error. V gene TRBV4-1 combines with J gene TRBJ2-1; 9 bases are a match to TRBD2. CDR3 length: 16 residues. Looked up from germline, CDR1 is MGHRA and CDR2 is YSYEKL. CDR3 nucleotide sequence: TGCGCCAGCAGCCACCTAGGGACTAGCTCCTACAATGAGCAGTCCTTC. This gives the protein CASSHLGTSSYNEQSF.

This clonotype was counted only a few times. For the CDR3, the DNA is TGTGCCAGTCACGACTCTGGGGGATACCACGAGCAGTACTTC. Translation gives CASHDSGGYHEQYF. The chain employs TRBV6-2 or TRBV6-3 and TRBJ2-7; D possibly uses TRBD1 or TRBD2 (5 bases each). CDR3 length: 14 amino acids. V lost 9 bases and J 5 bases, leaving 20 bases between the germline ends. CDR1 and CDR2 from the germline V gene are MNHEY and SVGEGT.

CDR3 sequence: CASSTPPRTGELFF. DNA for the CDR3: TGCGCCAGCAGCACGCCCCCGCGCACCGGGGAGCTGTTTTTT. The chain joins TRBV4-1 to TRBJ2-2; D unresolved. V was cut by 5 bases and J by 4 bases, with 11 bases left in between. This CDR3 has 14 residues. The V gene's germline CDR1 is MGHRA and CDR2 YSYEKL.

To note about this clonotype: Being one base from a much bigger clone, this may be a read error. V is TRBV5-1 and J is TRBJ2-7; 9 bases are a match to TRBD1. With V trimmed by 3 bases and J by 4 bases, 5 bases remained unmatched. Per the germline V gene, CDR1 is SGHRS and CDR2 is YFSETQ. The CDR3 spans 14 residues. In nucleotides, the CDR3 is TGCGCCAGCAGCTCCTGGACAGGGGAGTACGAGCAGTACTTC. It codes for CASSSWTGEYEQYF.